A single sample is the source of the 15 T cell receptor beta chains below, sequenced in a study of shared clonotypes between healthy human individuals (dated by TCRdb to 2018 to 2021). The receptor library was made with the immunoSEQ multiplex PCR assay. As stored in TCRdb, this immuneACCESS dataset retains in-frame rearrangements with V and J assigned. A fraction of the clones does not appear; measured against another copy, unresolved V genes explain less than half of the discrepancy, and the remainder lacks a known reason. The sample table contains about 2,200,000 clones; only one count was recorded for 85% to 95% of them. Under 2% of the sample goes to the ten largest clones. CD8 naive samples were obtained by positive selection for CCR7 among CD45RO-negative cells, yielding a CD45RA+CCR7+ population from which TemRA cells were excluded. The sequenced sample consisted of naive CD8+ T cells from PBMCs. This sample's cell subset or site label indicates: CD45RA+CCR7+. Receptors originate from a man younger than 35 in good health. Some clones in this sample may be carry-over from other donors' samples.

The V call is TRBV11-2, the J call TRBJ2-3, with 8 nucleotides matching TRBD1. The V and J ends lost 1 base and 2 bases, in that order; junction bases with no gene match: 2. Germline CDR1 and CDR2: SGHAT and FQNNGV. The CDR3 extends over 15 amino acids. CDR3 DNA: TGTGCCAGCAGCTTAGGGGACAGGTACACAGATACGCAGTATTTT. Its protein product is CASSLGDRYTDTQYF.

CDR3 coding DNA: TGTGCCAGCAGTCGCCGCACAGGGTTCTACGAGCAGTACTTC. It translates to CASSRRTGFYEQYF. The chain recombines TRBV27 with TRBJ2-7, with D perhaps TRBD1 (6 bases). Deletions cut 5 bases from V and 3 bases from J, with 14 bases between. The germline V gene encodes CDR1 MNHEY and CDR2 SMNVEV (reference sequence). The CDR3 contains 14 residues.

The chain carries TRBV4-1 and TRBJ1-2; 7 bases line up with TRBD1. The CDR3 loop spans 16 amino acids. Trimming took 5 bases from V and 4 from J; bases not matched to a gene: 13. Germline CDR1 and CDR2: MGHRA and YSYEKL. For the CDR3, the DNA is TGCGCCAGCAGCTCCTTTTATACCGGGACAGTCTATGGCTACACCTTC. Its translation is CASSSFYTGTVYGYTF.

This chain joins TRBV7-2 and TRBJ2-3; 7 nucleotides agree with TRBD1. CDR1 and CDR2 from the germline V gene are SGHTA and FQGNSA. With 4 bases clipped from V and 3 bases from J, the junction kept 4 bases outside the gene matches. The length of the CDR3 is 14 residues. Here the CDR3 DNA reads TGTGCCAGCAGCTCGGGACAGAAGACAGATACGCAGTATTTT. It specifies CASSSGQKTDTQYF.

This clone was detected once. The gene calls are TRBV9 and TRBJ2-2; 9 bases are a match to TRBD2. The germline gives CDR1 SGDLS, CDR2 YYNGEE. The CDR3 extends over 17 amino acids. V lost 0 bases and J lost 0; bases outside the gene matches: 3. This chain's CDR3 is CASSVEVAGANTGELFF. The DNA of the CDR3 is TGTGCCAGCAGCGTAGAGGTAGCGGGAGCGAACACCGGGGAGCTGTTTTTT.

The chain is built from TRBV27 and TRBJ2-2; D is unresolved. CDR1 MNHEY and CDR2 SMNVEV come from the germline V gene (reference sequence). The CDR3 is 13 residues long. V was cut by 2 bases and J by 6 bases, with 7 bases left in between. The CDR3 sequence is CASSLHGAGELFF. The CDR3 DNA reads as TGTGCCAGCAGTTTACATGGGGCCGGGGAGCTGTTTTTT.

The rearrangement joins TRBV15 to TRBJ1-2; D not resolved. Trimming removed 5 bases at V and 3 bases at J, with 16 bases between. The CDR3 is 15 residues long. Germline values: CDR1 LNHNV, CDR2 YYDKDF (reference sequence). As DNA, the CDR3 is TGTGCCACCAGCTCACCCAGGTGGGAGGACTATGGCTACACCTTC. Translation: CATSSPRWEDYGYTF.

The gene calls are TRBV28 and TRBJ2-7; the match to TRBD2 covers 8 bases. Trimming at V came to 4 bases and at J to 1 base, leaving 6 bases not matched to a gene. CDR1 is MDHEN and CDR2 is SYDVKM in the germline V gene. The CDR3 runs to 15 residues. The CDR3 DNA reads TGTGCCAGCAGTTCACTACTAGCGGCATCCTACGAGCAGTACTTC. It yields the protein CASSSLLAASYEQYF. The full variable domain, rest sourced from reference TRBV28 and TRBJ2-7, is DVKVTQSSRYLVKRTGEKVFLECVQDMDHENMFWYRQDPGLGLRLIYFSYDVKMKEKGDIPEGYSVSREKKERFSLILESASTNQTSMYLCASSSLLAASYEQYFGPGTRLTVT.

The chain combines TRBV27 with TRBJ2-7; D gene unclear. CDR3 length: 13 amino acids. V gave up 1 base and J gave up 1 base, with 5 bases separating them. From germline, CDR1 is MNHEY and CDR2 SMNVEV (reference sequence). Written as DNA, the CDR3 is TGTGCCAGCAGTTTATTGCAGTCCTACGAGCAGTACTTC. Encoded protein: CASSLLQSYEQYF.

This rearrangement joins TRBV29-1 to TRBJ1-4; possibly TRBD1 for D (5 bases). Between the trimmed V and J ends, which lost 7 bases and 8 bases, there was a span of 17 bases. Germline values: CDR1 SQVTM, CDR2 ANQGSEA. The CDR3 length is 13 residues. The CDR3 coding sequence is TGCAGCGGAACGGTGACGGGGGGGGAAAAACTGTTTTTT. Protein sequence: CSGTVTGGEKLFF.

The V call is TRBV7-2, the J call TRBJ1-3, with no clear D. The CDR3 extends over 14 amino acids. Trimming shortened V by 4 bases and J by 0 bases, and 7 bases separated the two germline ends. In germline, CDR1 is SGHTA, CDR2 FQGNSA. DNA of the CDR3: TGTGCCAGCAGCTATGGTATCTCTGGAAACACCATATATTTT. It encodes CASSYGISGNTIYF.

The chain uses TRBV4-1 and TRBJ2-1, with a possible D match to TRBD2 (7 bases). V shed 10 bases and J shed 10 bases, with 14 bases lying between them. Germline CDR1 and CDR2: MGHRA and YSYEKL. The CDR3 is 11 amino acids. CDR3 amino acids: CATGGRGEQFF. The CDR3 nucleotides read TGCGCCACCGGAGGGAGGGGGGAGCAGTTCTTC.

V is TRBV7-9 and J is TRBJ1-2; 7 bases are shared with TRBD1. After removal of 4 bases from V and 7 bases from J, the junction contained 18 bases not matched to a gene. Germline loops: CDR1 SEHNR, CDR2 FQNEAQ (reference sequence). The CDR3 is made up of 17 amino acids. CDR3 nucleotide sequence: TGTGCCAGCAGCTCAGGGGGAGCCAGGGAGCTTTGGGGTGGCTACACCTTC. Translating it yields CASSSGGARELWGGYTF.

About this clone itself: The same CDR3 can be traced to other DNA sequences in this sample. The gene calls are TRBV9 and TRBJ2-2; perhaps TRBD2 as D (6 bases). Trimming took 0 bases from V and 1 from J, leaving 7 bases between them. The CDR3 spans 15 residues. Looked up from germline, CDR1 is SGDLS and CDR2 is YYNGEE. The CDR3 nucleotides read TGTGCCAGCAGCGTAGGGGGACTGAACACCGGGGAGCTGTTTTTT. The encoded protein is CASSVGGLNTGELFF. Full variable domain (remainder filled in from reference TRBV9 and TRBJ2-2): DSGVTQTPKHLITATGQRVTLRCSPRSGDLSVYWYQQSLDQGLQFLIQYYNGEERAKGNILERFSAQQFPDLHSELNLSSLELGDSALYFCASSVGGLNTGELFFGEGSRLTVL.

The chain links TRBV7-9 to TRBJ2-1; a weak D match, TRBD1 (5 bases). This CDR3 is built from 17 residues. The ends were cut back, 3 bases at V and 5 bases at J, with 20 bases in the middle. The germline gives CDR1 SEHNR, CDR2 FQNEAQ (reference sequence). The CDR3 loop reads CASSFSYVGPADNEQFF. CDR3 bases: TGTGCCAGCAGCTTTTCTTACGTGGGGCCGGCCGACAATGAGCAGTTCTTC.